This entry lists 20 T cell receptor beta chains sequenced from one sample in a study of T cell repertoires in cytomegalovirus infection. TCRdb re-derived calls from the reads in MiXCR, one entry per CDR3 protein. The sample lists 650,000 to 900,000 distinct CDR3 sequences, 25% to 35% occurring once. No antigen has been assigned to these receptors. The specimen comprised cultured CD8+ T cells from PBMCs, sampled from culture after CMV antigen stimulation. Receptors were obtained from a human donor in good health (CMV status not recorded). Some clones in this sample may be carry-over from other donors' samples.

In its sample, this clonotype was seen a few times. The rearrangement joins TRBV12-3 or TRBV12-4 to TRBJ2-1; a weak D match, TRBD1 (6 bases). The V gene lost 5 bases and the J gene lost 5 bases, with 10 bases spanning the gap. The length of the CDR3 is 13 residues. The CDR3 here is CASSVYRDNEQFF. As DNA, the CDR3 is TGTGCCAGCAGTGTCTACAGGGACAATGAGCAGTTCTTC.

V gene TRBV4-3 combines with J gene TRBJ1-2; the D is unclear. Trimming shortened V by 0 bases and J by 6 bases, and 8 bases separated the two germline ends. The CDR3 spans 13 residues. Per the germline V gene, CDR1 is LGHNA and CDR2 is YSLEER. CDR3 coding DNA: TGCGCCAGCAGCCAAGAAAGGGTCGATGGCTACACCTTC. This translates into CASSQERVDGYTF.

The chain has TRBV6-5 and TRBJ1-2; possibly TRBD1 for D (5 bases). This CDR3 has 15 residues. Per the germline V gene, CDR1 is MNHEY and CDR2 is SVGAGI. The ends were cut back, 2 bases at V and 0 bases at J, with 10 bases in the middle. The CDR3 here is CASSYDGGANYGYTF. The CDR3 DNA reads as TGTGCCAGCAGTTACGACGGGGGAGCTAACTATGGCTACACCTTC.

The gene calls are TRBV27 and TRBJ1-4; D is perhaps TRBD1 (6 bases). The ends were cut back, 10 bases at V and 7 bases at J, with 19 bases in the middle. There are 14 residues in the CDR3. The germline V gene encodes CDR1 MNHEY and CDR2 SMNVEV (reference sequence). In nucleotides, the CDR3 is TGTGCCACCAGCGTGGGGGGCGCGAGTGAAAAACTGTTTTTT. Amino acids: CATSVGGASEKLFF.

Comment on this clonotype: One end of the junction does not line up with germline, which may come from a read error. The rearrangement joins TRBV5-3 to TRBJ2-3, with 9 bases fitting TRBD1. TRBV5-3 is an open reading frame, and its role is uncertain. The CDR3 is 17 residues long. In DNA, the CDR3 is TGTGCCAGCAGCTTGGGACAGGGAAAGCCAACCACAGATACGCAGTATTTT. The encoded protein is CASSLGQGKPTTDTQYF.

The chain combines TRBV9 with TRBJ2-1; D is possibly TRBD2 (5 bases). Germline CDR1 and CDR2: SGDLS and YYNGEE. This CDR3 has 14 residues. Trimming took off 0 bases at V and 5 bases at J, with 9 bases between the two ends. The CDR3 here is CASSVAGSDNEQFF. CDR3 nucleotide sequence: TGTGCCAGCAGCGTAGCGGGGTCGGACAATGAGCAGTTCTTC.

CDR3 loop: CASSLSSGVLTGGGITGELFF. The DNA for the CDR3 is TGTGCCAGCAGTTTAAGTAGTGGGGTTCTCACAGGGGGCGGAATCACCGGGGAGCTGTTTTTT. V usage is TRBV28 and J usage is TRBJ2-2; 9 nucleotides match TRBD1. Germline assignment: CDR1 MDHEN and CDR2 SYDVKM. The CDR3 is made up of 21 amino acids. V was clipped by 2 bases and J by 4 bases; unmatched bases: 20.

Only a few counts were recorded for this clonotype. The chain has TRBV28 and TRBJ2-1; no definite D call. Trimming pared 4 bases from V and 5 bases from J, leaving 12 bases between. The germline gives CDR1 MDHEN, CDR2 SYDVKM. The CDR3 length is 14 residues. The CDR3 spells CASSSLDRDNEQFF. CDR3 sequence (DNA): TGTGCCAGCAGTTCCTTAGATCGGGACAATGAGCAGTTCTTC.

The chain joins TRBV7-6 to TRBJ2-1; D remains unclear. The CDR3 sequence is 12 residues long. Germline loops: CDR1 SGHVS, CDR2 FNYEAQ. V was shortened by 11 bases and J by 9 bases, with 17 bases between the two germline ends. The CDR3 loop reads CASAGPPVEQFF. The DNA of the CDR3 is TGTGCCTCGGCAGGCCCCCCGGTTGAGCAGTTCTTC.

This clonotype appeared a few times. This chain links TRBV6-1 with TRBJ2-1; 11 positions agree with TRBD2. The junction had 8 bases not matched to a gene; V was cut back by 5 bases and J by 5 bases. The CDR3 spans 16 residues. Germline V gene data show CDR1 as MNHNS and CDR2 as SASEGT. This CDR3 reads CASSPLAGGRDNEQFF. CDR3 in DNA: TGTGCCAGCAGTCCTCTAGCGGGGGGCCGGGACAATGAGCAGTTCTTC.

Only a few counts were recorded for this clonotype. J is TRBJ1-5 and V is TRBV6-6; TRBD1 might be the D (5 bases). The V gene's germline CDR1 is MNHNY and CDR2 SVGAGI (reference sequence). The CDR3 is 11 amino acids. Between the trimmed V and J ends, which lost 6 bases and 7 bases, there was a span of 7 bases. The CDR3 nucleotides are TGTGCCAGCAGGAAGGGGCAGCCCCAGCATTTT. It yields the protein CASRKGQPQHF.

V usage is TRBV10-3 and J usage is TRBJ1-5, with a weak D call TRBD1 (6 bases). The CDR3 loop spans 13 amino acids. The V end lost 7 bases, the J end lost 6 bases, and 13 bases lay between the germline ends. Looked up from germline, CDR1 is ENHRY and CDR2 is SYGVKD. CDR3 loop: CAINAGVGQPQHF. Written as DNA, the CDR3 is TGTGCCATCAACGCAGGGGTTGGTCAGCCCCAGCATTTT.

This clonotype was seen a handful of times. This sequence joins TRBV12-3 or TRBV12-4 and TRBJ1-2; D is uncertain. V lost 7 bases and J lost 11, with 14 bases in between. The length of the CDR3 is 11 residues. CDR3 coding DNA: TGTGCCAGCATTTCGACTGGAATGTACACCTTC. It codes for CASISTGMYTF.

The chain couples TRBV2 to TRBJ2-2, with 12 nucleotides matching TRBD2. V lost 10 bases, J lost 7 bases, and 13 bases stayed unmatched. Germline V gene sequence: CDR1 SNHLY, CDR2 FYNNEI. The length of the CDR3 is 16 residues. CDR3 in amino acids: CATRGLAGLKGGELFF. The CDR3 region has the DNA TGTGCCACCAGGGGACTAGCGGGCCTTAAGGGCGGGGAGCTGTTTTTT.

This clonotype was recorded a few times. The chain's CDR3 is CASSPRGREGYTF. DNA for the CDR3: TGTGCCAGCAGCCCCAGGGGGCGCGAAGGCTACACCTTC. J is TRBJ1-2 and V is TRBV11-2; 8 nucleotides match TRBD1. J was trimmed by 8 bases and V by 5 bases; bases with no gene match: 7. This CDR3 region has 13 residues. Germline V lookup: CDR1 SGHAT, CDR2 FQNNGV.

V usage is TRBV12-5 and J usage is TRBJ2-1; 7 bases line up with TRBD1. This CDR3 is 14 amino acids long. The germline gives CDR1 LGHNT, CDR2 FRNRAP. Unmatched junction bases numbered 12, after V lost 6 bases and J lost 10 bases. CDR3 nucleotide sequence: TGTGCTAGTGGCCCTCCGACAGGGACGGGGGAGCAGTTCTTC. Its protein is CASGPPTGTGEQFF.

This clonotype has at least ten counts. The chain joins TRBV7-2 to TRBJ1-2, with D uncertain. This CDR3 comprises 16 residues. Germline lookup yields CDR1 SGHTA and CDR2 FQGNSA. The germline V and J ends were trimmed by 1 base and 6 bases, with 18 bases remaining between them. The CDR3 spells CASSLVDVTGPHGYTF. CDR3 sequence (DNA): TGTGCCAGCAGCTTAGTGGACGTGACTGGGCCCCATGGCTACACCTTC.

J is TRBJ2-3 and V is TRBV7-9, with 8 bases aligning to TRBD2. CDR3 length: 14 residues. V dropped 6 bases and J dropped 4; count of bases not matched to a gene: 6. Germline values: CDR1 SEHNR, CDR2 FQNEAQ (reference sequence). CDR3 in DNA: TGTGCCAGCAGGAACGGGGGGGGCCCAGATACGCAGTATTTT. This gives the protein CASRNGGGPDTQYF.

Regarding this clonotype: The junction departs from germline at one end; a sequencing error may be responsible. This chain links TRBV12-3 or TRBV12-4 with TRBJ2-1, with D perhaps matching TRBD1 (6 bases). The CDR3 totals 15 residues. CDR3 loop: CTSSRAGTKGYEQFF. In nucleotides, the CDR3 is TGTACCAGCAGTAGAGCCGGGACAAAGGGGTATGAGCAGTTCTTC.

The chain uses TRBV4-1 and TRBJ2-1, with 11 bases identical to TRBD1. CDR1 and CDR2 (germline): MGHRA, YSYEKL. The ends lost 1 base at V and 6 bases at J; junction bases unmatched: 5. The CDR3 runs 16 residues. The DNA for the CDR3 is TGCGCCAGCAGCCAAGCTCCCGGGACAGGGGGCAATGAGCAGTTCTTC. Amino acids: CASSQAPGTGGNEQFF.